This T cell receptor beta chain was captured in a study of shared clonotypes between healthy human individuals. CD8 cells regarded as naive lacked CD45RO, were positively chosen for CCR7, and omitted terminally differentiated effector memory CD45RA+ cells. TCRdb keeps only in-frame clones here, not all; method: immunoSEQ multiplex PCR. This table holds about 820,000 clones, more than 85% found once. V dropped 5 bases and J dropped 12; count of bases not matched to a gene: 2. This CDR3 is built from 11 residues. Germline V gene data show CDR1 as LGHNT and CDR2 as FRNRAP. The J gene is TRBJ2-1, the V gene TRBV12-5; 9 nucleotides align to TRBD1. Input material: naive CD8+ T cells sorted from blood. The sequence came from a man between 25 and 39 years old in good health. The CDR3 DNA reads TGTGCTAGTGGTACGGGACAGGGGCAGTTCTTC. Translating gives CASGTGQGQFF.